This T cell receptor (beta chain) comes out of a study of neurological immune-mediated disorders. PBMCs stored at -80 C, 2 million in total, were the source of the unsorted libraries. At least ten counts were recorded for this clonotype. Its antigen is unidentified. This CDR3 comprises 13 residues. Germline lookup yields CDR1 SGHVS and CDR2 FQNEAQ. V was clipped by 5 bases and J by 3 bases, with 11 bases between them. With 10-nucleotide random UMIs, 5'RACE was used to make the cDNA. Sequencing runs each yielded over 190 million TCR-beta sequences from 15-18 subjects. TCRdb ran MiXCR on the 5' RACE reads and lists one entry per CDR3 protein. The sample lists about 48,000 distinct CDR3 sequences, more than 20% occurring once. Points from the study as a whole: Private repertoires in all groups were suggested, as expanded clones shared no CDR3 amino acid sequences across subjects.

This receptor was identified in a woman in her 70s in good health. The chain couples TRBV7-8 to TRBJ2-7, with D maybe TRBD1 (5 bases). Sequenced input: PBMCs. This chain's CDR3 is CASSVTGFYEQYF. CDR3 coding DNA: TGTGCCAGCAGCGTCACAGGATTCTACGAGCAGTACTTC.